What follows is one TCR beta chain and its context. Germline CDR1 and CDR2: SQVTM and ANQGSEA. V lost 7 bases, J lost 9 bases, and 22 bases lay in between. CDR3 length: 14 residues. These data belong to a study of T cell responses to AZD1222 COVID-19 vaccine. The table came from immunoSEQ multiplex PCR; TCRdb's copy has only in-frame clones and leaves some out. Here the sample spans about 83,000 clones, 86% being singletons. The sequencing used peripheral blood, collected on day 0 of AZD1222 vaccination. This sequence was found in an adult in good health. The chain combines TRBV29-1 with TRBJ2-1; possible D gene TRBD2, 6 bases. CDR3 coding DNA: TGCAGCGCCGAGCCGGGACTGCGAGGGTCTGAGCAGTTCTTC. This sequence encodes CSAEPGLRGSEQFF.